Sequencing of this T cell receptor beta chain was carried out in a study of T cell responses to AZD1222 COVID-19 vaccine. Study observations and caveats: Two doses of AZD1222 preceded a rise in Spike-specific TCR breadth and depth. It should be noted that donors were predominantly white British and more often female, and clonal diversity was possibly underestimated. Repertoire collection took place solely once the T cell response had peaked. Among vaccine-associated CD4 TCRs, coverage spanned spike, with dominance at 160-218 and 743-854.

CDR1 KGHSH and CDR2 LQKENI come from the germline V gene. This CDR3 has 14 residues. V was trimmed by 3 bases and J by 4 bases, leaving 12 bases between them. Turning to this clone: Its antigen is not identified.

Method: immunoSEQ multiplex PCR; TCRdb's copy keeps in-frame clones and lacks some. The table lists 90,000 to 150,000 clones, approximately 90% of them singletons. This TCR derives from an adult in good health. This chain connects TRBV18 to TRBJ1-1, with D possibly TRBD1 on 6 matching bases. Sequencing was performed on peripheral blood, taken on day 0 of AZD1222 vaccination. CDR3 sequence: CASSPYTGTTEAFF. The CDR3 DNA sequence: TGTGCCAGCTCACCTTATACAGGGACCACTGAAGCTTTCTTT.